Presented here are 7 T cell receptor beta chains from one specimen sequenced in a study of graft-versus-host responses after intestinal transplantation. For these TCRs, the target antigens are not known. The data were produced by immunoSEQ multiplex PCR, yet TCRdb's version contains in-frame clones alone and is incomplete. Seen here are roughly 110,000 clones, 90% to 95% observed once, and the top ten hold approximately 0.22%. The source was unstimulated CD4+ T cells sorted from spleen or lymph node cells, collected before transplant. Receptors originate from a human donor who was the organ donor for an intestinal transplant.

The chain employs TRBV2 and TRBJ2-3, with unresolved D. This CDR3 is 14 amino acids long. CDR1 and CDR2 from the germline V gene are SNHLY and FYNNEI. Deletions cut 6 bases from V and 8 bases from J, with 18 bases between. CDR3 bases: TGTGCCAGCAGCCGTGGCCCCTCGTCGGGTACGCAGTATTTT. This translates into CASSRGPSSGTQYF.

This clone showed up just once. One end of the junction does not line up with germline, which may come from a read error. The chain couples TRBV7-2 to TRBJ2-7; tentative D call: TRBD2 (6 bases). From germline, CDR1 is SGHTA and CDR2 FQGNSA. There are 15 residues in the CDR3. In DNA, the CDR3 is TGTGCCAGCAGCTTAGCTTCCGGATCGGGGGTCCCTCTTCCCTTC. It is translated as CASSLASGSGVPLPF.

The J gene is TRBJ1-1, the V gene TRBV30; the D gene is possibly TRBD1 (6 bases). The V and J ends lost 0 bases and 11 bases respectively, with 13 bases between them. This CDR3 has 12 amino acids. Germline lookup yields CDR1 GTSNPN and CDR2 SVGIG (reference sequence). The CDR3 is CAWSVRQGWAFF. The CDR3 nucleotides read TGTGCCTGGAGTGTACGGCAGGGGTGGGCTTTCTTT.

The chain uses TRBV4-1 and TRBJ2-7, with D possibly matching TRBD2 (6 bases). The germline V and J ends were trimmed by 0 bases and 0 bases, with 12 bases remaining between them. The germline CDR1 and CDR2 sequences are MGHRA and YSYEKL. This CDR3 region has 16 residues. CDR3 sequence (DNA): TGCGCCAGCAGCCAAGATCTTGCGGGACTCTCCTACGAGCAGTACTTC. It yields the protein CASSQDLAGLSYEQYF.

The chain couples TRBV6-1 to TRBJ1-5; D is uncertain. Germline CDR1 and CDR2: MNHNS and SASEGT. The CDR3 is 15 amino acids. V lost 3 bases and J 2 bases, leaving 11 bases between the germline ends. Written as DNA, the CDR3 is TGTGCCAGCAGTGATGGTGGCAGGCGCAATCAGCCCCAGCATTTT. The encoded protein is CASSDGGRRNQPQHF.

This clone appeared once. The chain recombines TRBV30 with TRBJ2-7; D unresolved. The CDR3 consists of 14 residues. CDR1 is GTSNPN, CDR2 SVGIG, per germline (reference sequence). V lost 0 bases and J 0 bases, leaving 9 bases between the germline ends. CDR3 in DNA: TGTGCCTGGAGTGTGACGGCGAGCTCCTACGAGCAGTACTTC. This translates into CAWSVTASSYEQYF.

Here the CDR3 DNA reads TGTGCCAGCAGCAAAGTAGGGCCCCAGGGTCGTACTGAAGCTTTCTTT. Encoded protein: CASSKVGPQGRTEAFF. The rearrangement links TRBV21-1 to TRBJ1-1; TRBD1, the table's D call, lacks a check against the DNA. TRBV21-1 is a listed pseudogene. The CDR3 consists of 16 residues.